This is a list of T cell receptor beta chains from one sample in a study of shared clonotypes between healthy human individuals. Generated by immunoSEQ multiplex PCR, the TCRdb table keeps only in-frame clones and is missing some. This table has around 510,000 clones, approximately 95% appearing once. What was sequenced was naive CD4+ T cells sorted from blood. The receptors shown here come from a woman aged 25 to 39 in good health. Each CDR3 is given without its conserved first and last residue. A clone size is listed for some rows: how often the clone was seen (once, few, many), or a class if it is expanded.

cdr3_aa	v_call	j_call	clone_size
AWSTNEQF	TRBV30	TRBJ2-1	.
ASSVETQY	TRBV2	TRBJ2-5	once
AGTDNSYEQY	TRBV2	.	.
ASSLGGVREELH	TRBV6-5	TRBJ2-4	.
ASRKLANPGELF	TRBV2	TRBJ2-2	.
ASRHASSGSMLGELF	TRBV27	TRBJ2-2	.
AWSFHLRTAYGYT	TRBV30	TRBJ1-2	.
ASSQETGRSDTQY	TRBV18	TRBJ2-3	.
ASSFSVQGNTEAF	TRBV27	TRBJ1-1	.
ASSQDFAGQLSNQPQH	TRBV4-1	TRBJ1-5	.
ASSISPKGGPYEQY	TRBV19	TRBJ2-7	.
ASSPPGQNFQY	TRBV18	TRBJ2-4	.
ASTGRKETQY	TRBV12-1	TRBJ2-5	.
ASSLPRQGSLANYGYT	TRBV28	TRBJ1-2	.
ATGRDRRTRGRKEQY	TRBV28	TRBJ2-7	.
ASSFTQDRAGELF	TRBV7-9	TRBJ2-2	once
ASSPLRASRNTGELF	TRBV4-1	TRBJ2-2	.
SVAGGLNEQY	TRBV29-1	TRBJ2-7	once
AISVEVTSGILAYNEQF	TRBV10-3	TRBJ2-1	.
ASSSGGSYGYT	TRBV5-5	TRBJ1-2	.
SVEKRLDNTEAF	TRBV29-1	TRBJ1-1	.
ASGQDSATNEKLF	TRBV2	TRBJ1-4	once
ASSLGGGLDNEQF	TRBV5-1	TRBJ2-1	.
ASSSTGNPSEQY	TRBV7-9	TRBJ2-7	.
ASSLVHPSSYEQY	TRBV5-5	TRBJ2-7	.
ASSYGGTGIYGYT	TRBV6-6	TRBJ1-2	.
ASSLLGELRYGYT	TRBV7-2	TRBJ1-2	.
ASRGTEYGYT	TRBV2	TRBJ1-2	.
ASSFTSGDGDTQY	TRBV25-1	TRBJ2-3	.
ASSRGAGLNTEAF	TRBV6-1	TRBJ1-1	once
ASSLGGLAAAYEQY	TRBV28	TRBJ2-7	.
ASSQVHPRPAF	TRBV14	TRBJ1-1	.
ARSLGLAGVYEQY	TRBV5-3	TRBJ2-7	.
ASSYGWSGWNTEAF	TRBV6-6	TRBJ1-1	.
ASTTGSRQPQH	TRBV28	TRBJ1-5	.
ASSIEGRSYEQY	TRBV19	TRBJ2-7	.
ASSRRPLAGVADTQY	TRBV5-8	TRBJ2-3	.
ASSLNLDRLNTEAF	TRBV27	TRBJ1-1	.
ASSRAGTENQPQH	TRBV27	TRBJ1-5	.
ASSQARGLADTQY	TRBV14	TRBJ2-3	.